These 30 T cell receptor beta chains were all obtained from the same sample, sequenced in a study of cytomegalovirus exposure and HLA in healthy donors. Assay used: immunoSEQ multiplex PCR; TCRdb lists only in-frame clones, some missing. This table has tens of thousands of clones, 85% to 95% appearing once. Sequencing used PBMCs. These receptors came from a woman between 18 and 29 years old in good health and CMV-seropositive.

V gene TRBV11-2 combines with J gene TRBJ2-1; 10 positions match TRBD2. The CDR3 runs to 15 residues. After removal of 0 bases from V and 9 bases from J, the junction contained 5 bases not matched to a gene. Germline CDR1 SGHAT, CDR2 FQNNGV. The CDR3 protein is CASSLEAGGLSEQFF. In DNA, the CDR3 is TGTGCCAGCAGCTTAGAAGCGGGGGGGTTGAGTGAGCAGTTCTTC.

This chain links TRBV5-1 with TRBJ2-1; a weak D match, TRBD2 (6 bases). The germline CDR1 and CDR2 sequences are SGHRS and YFSETQ. V was pared by 1 base and J by 7 bases, with 21 bases between. The CDR3 sequence is 17 residues long. The CDR3 is CASSLRGGANLWNEQFF. In DNA form, the CDR3 reads TGCGCCAGCAGCTTGAGAGGAGGGGCCAACCTGTGGAATGAGCAGTTCTTC.

Here the CDR3 reads CASSMAGGNEQFF. Written as DNA, the CDR3 is TGTGCCAGTAGTATGGCGGGAGGCAATGAGCAGTTCTTC. The chain recombines TRBV19 with TRBJ2-1; 8 bases are shared with TRBD2. This CDR3 has 13 amino acids. Per germline, CDR1 LNHDA and CDR2 SQIVND (reference sequence). Trimming at V came to 3 bases and at J to 6 bases, leaving 1 base not matched to a gene.

CDR3 coding DNA: TGTGCCAGCAGCTCCCAGGGGGCGAACACTGAAGCTTTCTTT. It specifies CASSSQGANTEAFF. The rearrangement joins TRBV7-3 to TRBJ1-1; 8 bases line up with TRBD1. Germline CDR1 is SGHTA and CDR2 is FQGTGA. The CDR3 length is 14 residues. The V and J ends lost 4 bases and 1 base, in that order; junction bases with no gene match: 2.

The chain uses TRBV10-3 and TRBJ2-3, with TRBD1 matching over 11 bases. The germline V gene has CDR1 ENHRY and CDR2 SYGVKD. This CDR3 has 16 amino acids. The J segment lost 6 bases and the V segment lost 0 bases, leaving 5 bases of the junction unmatched. The CDR3 coding sequence is TGTGCCATCAGTGAGTCGGCAGGGACAGGGGGGGATACGCAGTATTTT. This sequence encodes CAISESAGTGGDTQYF.

The chain uses TRBV7-2 and TRBJ2-1; D gene unclear. The V end lost 0 bases, the J end lost 10 bases, and 16 bases lay between the germline ends. Germline assignment: CDR1 SGHTA and CDR2 FQGNSA. CDR3 length: 15 residues. This CDR3 is CASSLASQANAEQFF. Here the CDR3 DNA reads TGTGCCAGCAGCTTAGCGAGCCAGGCGAACGCGGAGCAGTTCTTC.

This chain uses TRBV7-2 with TRBJ2-7, with a possible D match to TRBD2 (6 bases). The V gene's germline CDR1 is SGHTA and CDR2 FQGNSA. The CDR3 totals 16 residues. Trimming cost V 5 bases and J 3 bases, with 20 bases left between them. As DNA, the CDR3 is TGTGCCAGCAGCAACGTGAGGAGGGCCTTGGGCTACGAGCAGTACTTC. It translates to CASSNVRRALGYEQYF.

This chain links TRBV9 with TRBJ2-7; D unclear. CDR3 length equals 14 residues. Germline assignment: CDR1 SGDLS and CDR2 YYNGEE. V lost 2 bases to trimming and J lost 5 bases, with 14 bases between them. For the CDR3, the DNA is TGTGCCAGCAGCGTCTCCGGGTCTCTCAACGAGCAGTACTTC. Translation: CASSVSGSLNEQYF. Full variable domain (remainder filled in from reference TRBV9 and TRBJ2-7): DSGVTQTPKHLITATGQRVTLRCSPRSGDLSVYWYQQSLDQGLQFLIQYYNGEERAKGNILERFSAQQFPDLHSELNLSSLELGDSALYFCASSVSGSLNEQYFGPGTRLTVT.

The chain couples TRBV4-3 to TRBJ2-7; TRBD2 agrees at 10 bases. The CDR3 covers 18 residues. Germline V CDR1 and CDR2: LGHNA, YSLEER. Trimming took 1 base from V and 2 from J; bases not matched to a gene: 11. CDR3 sequence reads: CASSQASGTSDRAYEQYF. CDR3 sequence (DNA): TGCGCCAGCAGCCAAGCATCCGGGACTAGCGATAGGGCCTACGAGCAGTACTTC.

J is TRBJ1-5 and V is TRBV5-1; D is unclear. V lost 4 bases, J lost 5 bases, and 13 bases lay in between. Germline CDR1 is SGHRS and CDR2 is YFSETQ. The CDR3 covers 14 residues. The CDR3 loop reads CASSREGEDQPQHF. CDR3 DNA sequence: TGCGCCAGCAGCAGGGAGGGCGAGGATCAGCCCCAGCATTTT. Together with reference TRBV5-1 and TRBJ1-5, the CDR3 gives the full variable domain: KAGVTQTPRYLIKTRGQQVTLSCSPISGHRSVSWYQQTPGQGLQFLFEYFSETQRNKGNFPGRFSGRQFSNSRSEMNVSTLELGDSALYLCASSREGEDQPQHFGDGTRLSIL.

The CDR3 loop reads CASSDPGASADTQYF. CDR3 sequence (DNA): TGTGCCAGCAGTGACCCGGGTGCGAGCGCAGATACGCAGTATTTT. The chain couples TRBV28 to TRBJ2-3; D unresolved. Per germline, CDR1 MDHEN and CDR2 SYDVKM. Trimming took 5 bases from V and 4 from J, leaving 16 bases between them. The CDR3 length is 15 residues. Drawing the rest from reference TRBV28 and TRBJ2-3, the complete variable domain is DVKVTQSSRYLVKRTGEKVFLECVQDMDHENMFWYRQDPGLGLRLIYFSYDVKMKEKGDIPEGYSVSREKKERFSLILESASTNQTSMYLCASSDPGASADTQYFGPGTRLTVL.

Only a few counts were recorded for this clone. The V and J genes are TRBV10-3 and TRBJ1-1; D ambiguous. The CDR3 runs to 15 residues. Germline CDR1 ENHRY, CDR2 SYGVKD. V lost 4 bases to trimming and J lost 1 base, with 13 bases between them. The CDR3 here is CAISATGRQNTEAFF. The DNA of the CDR3 is TGTGCCATCAGTGCAACCGGGAGACAGAACACTGAAGCTTTCTTT.

The DNA for the CDR3 is TGTGCCAGCAGCCATAGACTAGCGGGAGGGCCTAACACCGGGGAGCTGTTTTTT. It encodes CASSHRLAGGPNTGELFF. The rearrangement joins TRBV11-1 to TRBJ2-2, with 14 bases fitting TRBD2. CDR1 is SGHAT and CDR2 is FQDESV in the germline V gene (reference sequence). The CDR3 contains 18 residues. The V and J ends lost 5 bases and 2 bases, in that order; junction bases with no gene match: 7.

This clone occurred once. The chain is built from TRBV2 and TRBJ1-4; possible D gene TRBD1, 6 bases. Germline V gives CDR1 SNHLY, CDR2 FYNNEI. V gave up 3 bases and J gave up 5 bases, with 10 bases separating them. CDR3 length: 14 amino acids. The CDR3 here is CASSDRQVNEKLFF. Here the CDR3 DNA reads TGTGCCAGCAGTGATCGACAGGTGAATGAAAAACTGTTTTTT. Complete variable domain (other parts from reference TRBV2 and TRBJ1-4): EPEVTQTPSHQVTQMGQEVILRCVPISNHLYFYWYRQILGQKVEFLVSFYNNEISEKSEIFDDQFSVERPDGSNFTLKIRSTKLEDSAMYFCASSDRQVNEKLFFGSGTQLSVL.

Written as DNA, the CDR3 is TGTGCCAGAGGCGACTTAGGTATCACTGAAGCTTTCTTT. It translates to CARGDLGITEAFF. The gene calls are TRBV2 and TRBJ1-1; D remains ambiguous. Per the germline V gene, CDR1 is SNHLY and CDR2 is FYNNEI. The V end was cut by 9 bases, the J end by 4 bases, with 15 bases between. The CDR3 is 13 residues long.

The chain employs TRBV4-2 and TRBJ1-4; 12 bases are a match to TRBD1. The V and J ends lost 8 bases and 7 bases, in that order; junction bases with no gene match: 8. Germline V gives CDR1 LGHNA, CDR2 YNFKEQ. This CDR3 contains 15 residues. The CDR3 region is CASGGQGAPGEKLFF. DNA of the CDR3: TGTGCCAGCGGGGGACAGGGGGCGCCGGGTGAAAAACTGTTTTTT.

This chain uses TRBV5-4 with TRBJ2-7, with 11 positions matching TRBD2. The CDR3 length is 15 residues. From germline, CDR1 is SGHNT and CDR2 YYREEE (reference sequence). J gave up 3 bases and V 4 bases, and 6 bases lay outside the gene matches. The CDR3 protein is CASSPMGTSGYEQYF. CDR3 DNA sequence: TGTGCCAGCAGCCCCATGGGGACTAGCGGCTACGAGCAGTACTTC.

V is TRBV27 and J is TRBJ2-7; D gene ambiguous. Trimming stripped 3 bases from V and 4 bases from J, with 4 bases between. Germline lookup yields CDR1 MNHEY and CDR2 SMNVEV (reference sequence). The CDR3 consists of 11 residues. The CDR3 sequence is CASSFGYEQYF. CDR3 nucleotide sequence: TGTGCCAGCAGTTTCGGGTACGAGCAGTACTTC.

The rearrangement uses TRBV7-8 and TRBJ1-2; 8 nucleotides align to TRBD1. CDR3 length equals 15 residues. Germline trimming cut 4 bases from V and 6 bases from J; bases unmatched to any gene: 10. Germline V gene sequence: CDR1 SGHVS, CDR2 FQNEAQ. The CDR3 spells CASSSQQGAHDGYTF. CDR3 DNA sequence: TGTGCCAGCAGCTCGCAGCAGGGGGCGCATGATGGCTACACCTTC.

The genes are TRBV9 and TRBJ1-3; a possible D gene is TRBD1 (5 bases). V lost 0 bases to trimming and J lost 2 bases, with 18 bases between them. CDR3 size: 18 residues. Germline V CDR1 and CDR2: SGDLS, YYNGEE. CDR3 sequence: CASSVDMGGIGAGNTIYF. The CDR3, as DNA: TGTGCCAGCAGCGTAGATATGGGCGGGATAGGGGCTGGAAACACCATATATTTT.

V is TRBV13 and J is TRBJ1-2, with D perhaps TRBD1 (5 bases). CDR3 length: 13 residues. The V gene lost 5 bases and the J gene lost 8 bases, with 15 bases spanning the gap. Germline V gives CDR1 PRHDT, CDR2 FYEKMQ (reference sequence). In DNA, the CDR3 is TGTGCCAGCAGCCCAGGGAGGTCACGGGGCTACACCTTC. Translating it yields CASSPGRSRGYTF.

This clone was observed a handful of times. The gene calls are TRBV5-6 and TRBJ1-1; 11 bases map to TRBD1. Germline values: CDR1 SGHDT, CDR2 YYEEEE. CDR3 size: 14 residues. V lost 4 bases and J lost 4; bases outside the gene matches: 3. CDR3 coding DNA: TGTGCCAGCAGCATCGGGACAGGGGGCACTGAAGCTTTCTTT. The encoded protein is CASSIGTGGTEAFF.

The V and J genes are TRBV28 and TRBJ1-4; D is perhaps TRBD1 (5 bases). Deletions cut 3 bases from V and 8 bases from J, with 19 bases between. The CDR3 totals 16 residues. Germline V gene data show CDR1 as MDHEN and CDR2 as SYDVKM. The CDR3 region is CASSLDPGSVSEKLFF. The DNA for the CDR3 is TGTGCCAGCAGTTTGGACCCAGGGTCCGTCTCCGAAAAACTGTTTTTT.

The genes are TRBV11-2 and TRBJ2-3; 7 bases are a match to TRBD2. The CDR3 contains 14 residues. Trimming removed 5 bases from V and 5 bases from J; junction bases left unmatched: 7. Per germline, CDR1 SGHAT and CDR2 FQNNGV. The CDR3 protein is CASSPQVAGDTQYF. The CDR3 region has the DNA TGTGCCAGCAGCCCACAAGTAGCGGGAGATACGCAGTATTTT. The whole variable domain, remainder taken from reference TRBV11-2 and TRBJ2-3, is EAGVAQSPRYKIIEKRQSVAFWCNPISGHATLYWYQQILGQGPKLLIQFQNNGVVDDSQLPKDRFSAERLKGVDSTLKIQPAKLEDSAVYLCASSPQVAGDTQYFGPGTRLTVL.

The chain combines TRBV14 with TRBJ2-2; D perhaps matches TRBD1 (6 bases). The CDR3 is 15 amino acids. The V gene's germline CDR1 is SGHDN and CDR2 FVKESK. V was shortened by 4 bases and J by 0 bases, with 9 bases between the two germline ends. The CDR3 sequence: CASSLGQTNTGELFF. The CDR3 nucleotides read TGTGCCAGCAGCCTCGGACAGACGAACACCGGGGAGCTGTTTTTT.

The chain is built from TRBV10-2 and TRBJ2-3; 10 bases align to TRBD2. The CDR3 length is 15 residues. With 4 bases clipped from V and 1 base from J, the junction kept 2 bases outside the gene matches. Germline V gives CDR1 WSHSY, CDR2 SAAADI. CDR3 bases: TGCGCCAGCAGTGGGACTAGCGGCCGCACAGATACGCAGTATTTT. Amino acids: CASSGTSGRTDTQYF.

The V and J genes are TRBV11-2 and TRBJ2-7; TRBD2 matches at 7 bases. Losses at the gene ends were 2 bases for V and 3 bases for J; bases not matched to a gene: 4. CDR1 SGHAT and CDR2 FQNNGV come from the germline V gene. The CDR3 extends over 14 amino acids. The CDR3 protein is CASSLTERGYEQYF. The DNA of the CDR3 is TGTGCCAGCAGCTTAACCGAGCGGGGCTACGAGCAGTACTTC.

This clone was detected only once. CDR3 bases: TGCGCCAGCAGCTTCCGGGACACCGGAGCGTATGAGCAGTTCTTC. This codes for CASSFRDTGAYEQFF. The chain carries TRBV5-1 and TRBJ2-1; TRBD1 is a possible D gene (6 bases). The V and J ends lost 2 bases and 8 bases respectively, with 17 bases between them. This CDR3 is built from 15 residues. Germline V gene data show CDR1 as SGHRS and CDR2 as YFSETQ.

V usage is TRBV15 and J usage is TRBJ2-2; unclear D gene. This CDR3 spans 14 amino acids. The V and J ends lost 5 bases and 3 bases respectively, with 10 bases between them. Germline assignment: CDR1 LNHNV and CDR2 YYDKDF (reference sequence). The CDR3 DNA reads as TGTGCCACCAGCTCCAGGCAGGACACCGGGGAGCTGTTTTTT. Protein: CATSSRQDTGELFF. The full variable domain, rest sourced from reference TRBV15 and TRBJ2-2, is DAMVIQNPRYQVTQFGKPVTLSCSQTLNHNVMYWYQQKSSQAPKLLFHYYDKDFNNEADTPDNFQSRRPNTSFCFLDIRSPGLGDTAMYLCATSSRQDTGELFFGEGSRLTVL.

The chain carries TRBV5-1 and TRBJ2-2; TRBD2 matches at 8 bases. CDR3 length: 16 amino acids. Trimming cost V 4 bases and J 4 bases; bases outside gene matches: 9. CDR1 and CDR2 (germline): SGHRS, YFSETQ. The CDR3 DNA is TGCGCCAGCAGCCTCACCGGGACTAGATTCACCGGGGAGCTGTTTTTT. Its protein is CASSLTGTRFTGELFF.